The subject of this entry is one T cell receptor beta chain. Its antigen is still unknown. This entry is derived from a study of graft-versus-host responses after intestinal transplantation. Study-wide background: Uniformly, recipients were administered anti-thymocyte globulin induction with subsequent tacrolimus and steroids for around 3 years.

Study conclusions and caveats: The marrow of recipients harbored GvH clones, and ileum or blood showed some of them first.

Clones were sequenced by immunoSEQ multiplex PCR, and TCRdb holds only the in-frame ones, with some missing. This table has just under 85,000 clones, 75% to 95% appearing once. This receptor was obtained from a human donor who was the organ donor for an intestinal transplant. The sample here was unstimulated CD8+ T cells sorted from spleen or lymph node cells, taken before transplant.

In DNA form, the CDR3 reads TGTGCCAGCAGTGAAGAAGACAGGCCTAACTATGGCTACACCTTC. As protein: CASSEEDRPNYGYTF. This chain connects TRBV6-1 to TRBJ1-2, with a possible D match to TRBD1 (6 bases). The CDR3 has 15 amino acids. Germline assignment: CDR1 MNHNS and CDR2 SASEGT. The ends were cut back, 1 base at V and 0 bases at J, with 9 bases in the middle.